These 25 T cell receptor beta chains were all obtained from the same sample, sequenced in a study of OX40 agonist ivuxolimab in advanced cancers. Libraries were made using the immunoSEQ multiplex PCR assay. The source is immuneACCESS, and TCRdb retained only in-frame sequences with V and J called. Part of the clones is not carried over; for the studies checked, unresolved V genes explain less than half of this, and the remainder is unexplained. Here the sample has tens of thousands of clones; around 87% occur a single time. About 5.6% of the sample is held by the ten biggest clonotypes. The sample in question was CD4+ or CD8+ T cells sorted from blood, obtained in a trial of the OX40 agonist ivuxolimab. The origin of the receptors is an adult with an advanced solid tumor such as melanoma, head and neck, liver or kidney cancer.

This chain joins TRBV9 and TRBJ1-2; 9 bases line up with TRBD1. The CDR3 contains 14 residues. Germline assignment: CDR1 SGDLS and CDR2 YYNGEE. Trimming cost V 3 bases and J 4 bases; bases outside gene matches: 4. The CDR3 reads CASSAGQGSYGYTF. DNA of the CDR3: TGTGCCAGCAGCGCGGGACAGGGAAGCTATGGCTACACCTTC.

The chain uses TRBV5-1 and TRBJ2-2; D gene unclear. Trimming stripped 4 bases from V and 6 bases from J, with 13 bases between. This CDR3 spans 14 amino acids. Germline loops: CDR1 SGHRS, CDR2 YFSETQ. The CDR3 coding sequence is TGCGCCAGCAGCAAGTCGCGAGACGCCGGGGAGCTGTTTTTT. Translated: CASSKSRDAGELFF.

The CDR3 loop reads CASSFYPQGRAGYTF. Written as DNA, the CDR3 is TGTGCCAGCAGTTTCTACCCACAGGGGAGGGCTGGCTACACCTTC. The chain employs TRBV6-5 and TRBJ1-2; TRBD1 agrees at 7 bases. The CDR3 has 15 residues. The trim removed 4 bases at V and 7 bases at J, leaving 12 bases unmatched. CDR1 and CDR2 from the germline V gene are MNHEY and SVGAGI.

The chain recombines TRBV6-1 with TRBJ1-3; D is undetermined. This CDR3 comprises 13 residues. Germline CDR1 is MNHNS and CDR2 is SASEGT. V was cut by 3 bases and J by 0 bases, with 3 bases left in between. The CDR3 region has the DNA TGTGCCAGCAGTGACCACTCTGGAAACACCATATATTTT. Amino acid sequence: CASSDHSGNTIYF.

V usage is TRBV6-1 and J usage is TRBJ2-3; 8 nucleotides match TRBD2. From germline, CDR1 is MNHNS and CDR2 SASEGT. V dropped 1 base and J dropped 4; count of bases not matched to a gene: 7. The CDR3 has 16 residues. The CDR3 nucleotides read TGTGCCAGCAGTGAAGAAGGACTAGCCTTGCCAGATACGCAGTATTTT. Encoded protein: CASSEEGLALPDTQYF.

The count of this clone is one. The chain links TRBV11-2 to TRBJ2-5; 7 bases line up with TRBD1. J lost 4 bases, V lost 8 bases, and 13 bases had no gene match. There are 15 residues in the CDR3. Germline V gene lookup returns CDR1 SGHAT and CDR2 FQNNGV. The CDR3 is CASGFRQGFGETQYF. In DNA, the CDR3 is TGTGCCAGCGGGTTTCGACAGGGCTTCGGAGAGACCCAGTACTTC.

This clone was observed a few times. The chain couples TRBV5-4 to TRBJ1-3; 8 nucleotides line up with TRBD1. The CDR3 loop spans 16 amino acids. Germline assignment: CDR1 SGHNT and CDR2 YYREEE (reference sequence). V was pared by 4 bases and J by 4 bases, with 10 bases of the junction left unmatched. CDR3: CASSGGPGGLGNTIYF. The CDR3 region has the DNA TGTGCCAGCAGCGGGGGCCCAGGGGGCTTAGGAAACACCATATATTTT. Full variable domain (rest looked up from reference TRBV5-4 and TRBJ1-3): ETGVTQSPTHLIKTRGQQVTLRCSSQSGHNTVSWYQQALGQGPQFIFQYYREEENGRGNFPPRFSGLQFPNYSSELNVNALELDDSALYLCASSGGPGGLGNTIYFGEGSWLTVV.

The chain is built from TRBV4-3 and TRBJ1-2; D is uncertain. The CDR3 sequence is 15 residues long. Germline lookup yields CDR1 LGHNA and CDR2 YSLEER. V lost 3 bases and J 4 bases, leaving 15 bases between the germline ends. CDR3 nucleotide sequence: TGCGCCAGCAGCCAGCAGGCAGTGGGCGGCTATGGCTACACCTTC. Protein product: CASSQQAVGGYGYTF.

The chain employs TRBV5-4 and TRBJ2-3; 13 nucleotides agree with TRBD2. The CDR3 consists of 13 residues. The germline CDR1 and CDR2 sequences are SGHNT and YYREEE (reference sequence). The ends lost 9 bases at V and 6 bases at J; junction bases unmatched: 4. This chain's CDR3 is CATRTSGSDTQYF. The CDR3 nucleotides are TGTGCCACCCGGACTAGCGGGAGTGATACGCAGTATTTT.

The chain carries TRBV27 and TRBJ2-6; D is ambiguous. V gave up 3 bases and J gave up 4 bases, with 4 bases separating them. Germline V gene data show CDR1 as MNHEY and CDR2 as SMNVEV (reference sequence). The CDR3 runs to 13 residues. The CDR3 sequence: CASSLTGANVLTF. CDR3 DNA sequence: TGTGCCAGCAGTTTGACCGGGGCCAACGTCCTGACTTTC.

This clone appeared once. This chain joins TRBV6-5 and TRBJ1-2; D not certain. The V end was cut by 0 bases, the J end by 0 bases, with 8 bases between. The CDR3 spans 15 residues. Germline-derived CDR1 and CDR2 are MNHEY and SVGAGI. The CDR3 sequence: CASSYSSGTNYGYTF. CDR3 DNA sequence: TGTGCCAGCAGTTACTCGAGTGGGACTAACTATGGCTACACCTTC.

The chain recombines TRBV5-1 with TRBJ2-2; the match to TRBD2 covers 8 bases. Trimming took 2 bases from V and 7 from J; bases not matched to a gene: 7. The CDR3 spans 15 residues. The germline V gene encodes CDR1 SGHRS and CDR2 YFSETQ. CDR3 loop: CASSLDSGIFGELFF. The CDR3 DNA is TGCGCCAGCAGCTTAGATAGCGGGATTTTCGGGGAGCTGTTTTTT.

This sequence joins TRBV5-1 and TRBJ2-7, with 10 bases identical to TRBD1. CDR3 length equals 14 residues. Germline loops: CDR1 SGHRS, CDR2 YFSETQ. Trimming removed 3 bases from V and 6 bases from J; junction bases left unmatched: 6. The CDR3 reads CASSSGTGVGEQYF. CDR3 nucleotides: TGCGCCAGCAGCTCCGGGACAGGGGTGGGCGAGCAGTACTTC.

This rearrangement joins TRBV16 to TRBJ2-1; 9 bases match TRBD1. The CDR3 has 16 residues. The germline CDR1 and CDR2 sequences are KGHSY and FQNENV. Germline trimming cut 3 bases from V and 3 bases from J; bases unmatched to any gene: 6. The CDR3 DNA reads TGTGCCAGCAGCCAGACGGGACAGGGATACTACAATGAGCAGTTCTTC. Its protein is CASSQTGQGYYNEQFF.

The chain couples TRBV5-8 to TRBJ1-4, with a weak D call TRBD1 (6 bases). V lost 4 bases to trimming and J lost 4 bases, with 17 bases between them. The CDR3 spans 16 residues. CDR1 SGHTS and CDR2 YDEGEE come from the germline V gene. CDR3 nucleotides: TGTGCCAGCAGCCCCACTACAGGGTCGTTTAATGAAAAACTGTTTTTT. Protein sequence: CASSPTTGSFNEKLFF.

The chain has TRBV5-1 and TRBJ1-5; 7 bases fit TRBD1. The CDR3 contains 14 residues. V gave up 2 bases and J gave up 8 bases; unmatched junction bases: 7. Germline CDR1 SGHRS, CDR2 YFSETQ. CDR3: CASSLGTGAEPQHF. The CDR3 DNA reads TGCGCCAGCAGCTTAGGAACAGGGGCAGAGCCCCAGCATTTT.

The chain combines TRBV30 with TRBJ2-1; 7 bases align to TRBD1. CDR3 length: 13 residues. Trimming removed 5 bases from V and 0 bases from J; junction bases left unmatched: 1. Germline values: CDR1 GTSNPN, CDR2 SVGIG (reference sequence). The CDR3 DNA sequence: TGTGCCTGGGGGACAGACTCCTACAATGAGCAGTTCTTC. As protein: CAWGTDSYNEQFF.

The CDR3 sequence: CASSQAWGNTEAFF. In DNA form, the CDR3 reads TGTGCCAGCAGCCAAGCTTGGGGGAACACTGAAGCTTTCTTT. The chain links TRBV14 to TRBJ1-1; no clear D gene. Germline V gene sequence: CDR1 SGHDN, CDR2 FVKESK. The V end lost 1 base, the J end lost 1 base, and 7 bases lay between the germline ends. CDR3 length: 14 amino acids.

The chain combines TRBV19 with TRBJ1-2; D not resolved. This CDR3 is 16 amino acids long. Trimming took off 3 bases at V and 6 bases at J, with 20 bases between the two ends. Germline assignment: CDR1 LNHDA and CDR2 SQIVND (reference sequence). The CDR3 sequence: CASSMNGGTPGNGYTF. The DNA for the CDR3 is TGTGCCAGTAGTATGAACGGTGGCACACCGGGAAATGGCTACACCTTC.

The CDR3 nucleotides are TGTGCCAGCACCGGTGGACTAGCAGTTAGCACAGATACGCAGTATTTT. Protein sequence: CASTGGLAVSTDTQYF. The chain uses TRBV2 and TRBJ2-3; 8 bases are a match to TRBD2. The germline V gene has CDR1 SNHLY and CDR2 FYNNEI. Unmatched junction bases numbered 9, after V lost 7 bases and J lost 0 bases. The CDR3 length is 16 residues.

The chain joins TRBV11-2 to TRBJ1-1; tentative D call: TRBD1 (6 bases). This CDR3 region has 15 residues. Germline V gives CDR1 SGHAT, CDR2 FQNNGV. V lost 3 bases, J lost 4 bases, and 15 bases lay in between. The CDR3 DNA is TGTGCCAGCAGCTTTTCAGGGGTTCGGGGCACTGAAGCTTTCTTT. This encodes CASSFSGVRGTEAFF.

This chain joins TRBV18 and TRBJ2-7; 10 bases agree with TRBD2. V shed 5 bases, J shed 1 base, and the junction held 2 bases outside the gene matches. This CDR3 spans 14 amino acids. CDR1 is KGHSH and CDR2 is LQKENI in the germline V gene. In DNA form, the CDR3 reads TGTGCCAGCTCAGCTAGCGGGAGTTCCTACGAGCAGTACTTC. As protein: CASSASGSSYEQYF.

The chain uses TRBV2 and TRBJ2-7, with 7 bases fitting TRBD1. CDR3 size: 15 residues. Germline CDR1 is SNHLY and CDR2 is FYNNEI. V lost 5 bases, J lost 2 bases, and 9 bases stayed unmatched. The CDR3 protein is CASSNRQGWTYEQYF. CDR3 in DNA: TGTGCCAGCAGTAACCGACAGGGATGGACCTACGAGCAGTACTTC.

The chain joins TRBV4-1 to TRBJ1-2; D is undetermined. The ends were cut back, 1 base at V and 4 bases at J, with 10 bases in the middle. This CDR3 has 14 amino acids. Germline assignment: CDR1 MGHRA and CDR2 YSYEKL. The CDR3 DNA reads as TGCGCCAGCAGCCAAGGCTGGGGAGGCTATGGCTACACCTTC. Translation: CASSQGWGGYGYTF.

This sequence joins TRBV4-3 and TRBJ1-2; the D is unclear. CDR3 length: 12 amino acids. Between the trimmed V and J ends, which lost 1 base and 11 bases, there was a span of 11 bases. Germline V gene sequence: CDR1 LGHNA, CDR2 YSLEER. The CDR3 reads CASSQVGLLYTF. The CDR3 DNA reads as TGCGCCAGCAGCCAAGTAGGCCTTTTGTACACCTTC.